The 20 T cell receptor beta chains presented below share a single source sample, sequenced in a study of T cell repertoires in cytomegalovirus infection. TCRdb re-analysed the reads in MiXCR, keeping a single row per CDR3 protein. Among almost 500,000 distinct CDR3 sequences listed, about 10% were seen once. Sequenced material: PBMCs. The receptors stem from a human donor in good health (CMV status not recorded). Some clones in this sample may be carry-over from other donors' samples.

This clonotype was picked up many times. The chain has TRBV25-1 and TRBJ2-3; D ambiguous. CDR3 length: 15 amino acids. In germline, CDR1 is MGHDK, CDR2 SYGVNS. V lost 2 bases and J 2 bases, leaving 11 bases between the germline ends. CDR3: CASSEGQSYTDTQYF. CDR3 bases: TGTGCCAGCAGTGAAGGTCAATCCTACACAGATACGCAGTATTTT. The whole variable domain, filled in from reference TRBV25-1 and TRBJ2-3, reads EADIYQTPRYLVIGTGKKITLECSQTMGHDKMYWYQQDPGMELHLIHYSYGVNSTEKGDLSSESTVSRIRTEHFPLTLESARPSHTSQYLCASSEGQSYTDTQYFGPGTRLTVL.

This clonotype was recorded at least ten times. V gene TRBV18 combines with J gene TRBJ2-1; D might be TRBD2 (6 bases). Germline lookup yields CDR1 KGHSH and CDR2 LQKENI. The CDR3 is made up of 17 amino acids. Trimming cost V 2 bases and J 0 bases, with 14 bases left between them. Written as DNA, the CDR3 is TGTGCCAGCTCACCAGGGAGGCAGGAATCCTCCTACAATGAGCAGTTCTTC. This translates into CASSPGRQESSYNEQFF.

Only a few counts were recorded for this clonotype. This chain links TRBV5-1 with TRBJ2-1, with D possibly matching TRBD2 (6 bases). This CDR3 contains 15 residues. V was pared by 5 bases and J by 3 bases, with 15 bases between. In germline, CDR1 is SGHRS, CDR2 YFSETQ. The chain's CDR3 is CASRAAGSGYNEQFF. In DNA, the CDR3 is TGCGCCAGCAGGGCCGCGGGGTCAGGCTACAATGAGCAGTTCTTC.

This clonotype was detected many times. The chain joins TRBV28 to TRBJ2-7, with D possibly matching TRBD2 (5 bases). CDR1 and CDR2 (germline): MDHEN, SYDVKM. The CDR3 spans 12 residues. V was cut by 6 bases and J by 2 bases, with 8 bases left in between. The CDR3, as DNA: TGTGCCAGCAGAAGCGGAACCTACGAGCAGTACTTC. Translating it yields CASRSGTYEQYF. Variable domain in full (rest from reference TRBV28 and TRBJ2-7): DVKVTQSSRYLVKRTGEKVFLECVQDMDHENMFWYRQDPGLGLRLIYFSYDVKMKEKGDIPEGYSVSREKKERFSLILESASTNQTSMYLCASRSGTYEQYFGPGTRLTVT.

The sample holds many counts of this clonotype. The CDR3 is CASSSDRWKSSGANVLTF. CDR3 sequence (DNA): TGTGCCAGCAGTTCCGACAGGTGGAAGAGCTCTGGGGCCAACGTCCTGACTTTC. The rearrangement links TRBV12-3 or TRBV12-4 to TRBJ2-6; D is possibly TRBD1 (6 bases). This CDR3 has 18 amino acids. The V end was cut by 4 bases, the J end by 0 bases, with 16 bases between.

This clonotype has ten or more counts. J is TRBJ2-2 and V is TRBV15; D is unresolved. V shed 0 bases and J shed 7 bases, with 21 bases lying between them. The CDR3 totals 18 residues. Per germline, CDR1 LNHNV and CDR2 YYDKDF (reference sequence). In DNA form, the CDR3 reads TGTGCCACCAGCAGAGATTTTACGAGACTCTCCGTACGCGGGGAGCTGTTTTTT. Its protein product is CATSRDFTRLSVRGELFF. Together with reference TRBV15 and TRBJ2-2, the CDR3 gives the full variable domain: DAMVIQNPRYQVTQFGKPVTLSCSQTLNHNVMYWYQQKSSQAPKLLFHYYDKDFNNEADTPDNFQSRRPNTSFCFLDIRSPGLGDTAMYLCATSRDFTRLSVRGELFFGEGSRLTVL.

This clonotype was counted ten times or more. The CDR3 loop is CASSYGRKSRGEQYF. As DNA, the CDR3 is TGTGCCAGCAGTTACGGAAGAAAGAGTCGGGGCGAGCAGTACTTC. The chain joins TRBV12-3 or TRBV12-4 to TRBJ2-7; maybe TRBD2 (5 bases). V was pared by 4 bases and J by 6 bases, with 19 bases between. The CDR3 is made up of 15 amino acids.

The rearrangement joins TRBV6-5 to TRBJ1-2, with D maybe TRBD1 (6 bases). The CDR3 loop spans 14 amino acids. V lost 2 bases, J lost 7 bases, and 14 bases lay in between. From germline, CDR1 is MNHEY and CDR2 SVGAGI. The CDR3 reads CASSYIGGGRGYTF. The CDR3 coding sequence is TGTGCCAGCAGTTACATTGGAGGGGGTCGTGGCTACACCTTC.

The count of this clonotype is one. The CDR3: CASSPEVRKETQYF. CDR3 coding DNA: TGTGCCAGCTCACCAGAAGTTAGGAAAGAGACCCAGTACTTC. The chain joins TRBV18 to TRBJ2-5; D remains unclear. Germline V gene lookup returns CDR1 KGHSH and CDR2 LQKENI. Trimming cost V 2 bases and J 3 bases, with 10 bases left between them. This CDR3 has 14 residues. Complete variable domain (other parts from reference TRBV18 and TRBJ2-5): NAGVMQNPRHLVRRRGQEARLRCSPMKGHSHVYWYRQLPEEGLKFMVYLQKENIIDESGMPKERFSAEFPKEGPSILRIQQVVRGDSAAYFCASSPEVRKETQYFGPGTRLLVL.

The chain carries TRBV7-9 and TRBJ1-2, with 8 nucleotides matching TRBD1. The CDR3 loop spans 14 amino acids. Germline V lookup: CDR1 SEHNR, CDR2 FQNEAQ (reference sequence). The ends lost 3 bases at V and 6 bases at J; junction bases unmatched: 6. The CDR3 protein is CASSFGRGLDGYTF. CDR3 DNA sequence: TGTGCCAGCAGCTTCGGCAGGGGGCTGGATGGCTACACCTTC.

This clonotype was recorded many times. The genes are TRBV5-6 and TRBJ1-1; the D is unclear. Trimming took 0 bases from V and 7 from J, leaving 10 bases between them. Germline-derived CDR1 and CDR2 are SGHDT and YYEEEE. CDR3 length: 13 residues. The CDR3 nucleotides are TGTGCCAGCAGCTTGGGGGATAATGATGAAGCTTTCTTT. Translating gives CASSLGDNDEAFF. Full variable domain (outside the CDR3, taken from reference TRBV5-6 and TRBJ1-1): DAGVTQSPTHLIKTRGQQVTLRCSPKSGHDTVSWYQQALGQGPQFIFQYYEEEERQRGNFPDRFSGHQFPNYSSELNVNALLLGDSALYLCASSLGDNDEAFFGQGTRLTVV.

The CDR3 DNA reads TGCGCCAGCAGCTCTGAAGAGTCTTCACCCCTCCACTTT. The encoded protein is CASSSEESSPLHF. The V and J genes are TRBV5-1 and TRBJ1-6; D remains ambiguous. Germline V gene data show CDR1 as SGHRS and CDR2 as YFSETQ. The CDR3 contains 13 residues. The V end lost 3 bases, the J end lost 9 bases, and 10 bases lay between the germline ends.

This clonotype was recorded many times. The genes are TRBV11-2 and TRBJ2-5, with D unresolved. V was shortened by 4 bases and J by 0 bases, with 15 bases between the two germline ends. Germline V gene data show CDR1 as SGHAT and CDR2 as FQNNGV. The CDR3 spans 16 residues. CDR3 in DNA: TGTGCCAGCAGCTCACCATTTCTCGGACACCAAGAGACCCAGTACTTC. Amino acids: CASSSPFLGHQETQYF.

This clonotype was observed a handful of times. The chain carries TRBV4-1 and TRBJ2-1; no firm D call. Germline CDR1 and CDR2: MGHRA and YSYEKL. CDR3 length: 17 amino acids. Trimming cost V 0 bases and J 3 bases, with 15 bases left between them. The CDR3 nucleotides are TGCGCCAGCAGCCAAGATCCGGAGCGACCTGTCTACAATGAGCAGTTCTTC. Translating it yields CASSQDPERPVYNEQFF.

This clonotype was seen ten or more times. The chain recombines TRBV5-6 with TRBJ2-1; TRBD2 aligns across 9 bases. This CDR3 has 16 residues. V shed 0 bases and J 6 bases; nucleotides not matched to a gene: 7. Germline loops: CDR1 SGHDT, CDR2 YYEEEE. The CDR3 DNA is TGTGCCAGCAGCTTGGGCGGGAGGGCCGCCGGCAATGAGCAGTTCTTC. This gives the protein CASSLGGRAAGNEQFF.

J is TRBJ1-5 and V is TRBV19; tentatively, D is TRBD1 (6 bases). Per the germline V gene, CDR1 is LNHDA and CDR2 is SQIVND (reference sequence). V lost 1 base, J lost 5 bases, and 15 bases lay in between. This CDR3 spans 16 amino acids. CDR3 sequence reads: CASSIVPTGYYQPQHF. The CDR3 DNA sequence: TGTGCCAGTAGTATAGTCCCGACAGGCTACTATCAGCCCCAGCATTTT.

The chain employs TRBV20-1 and TRBJ2-7, with 7 bases lining up with TRBD1. The germline gives CDR1 DFQATT, CDR2 SNEGSKA (reference sequence). The CDR3 contains 11 residues. Trimming took 7 bases from V and 2 from J; bases not matched to a gene: 2. CDR3 region: CSGQGAYEQYF. The CDR3 bases are TGCAGTGGCCAGGGGGCCTACGAGCAGTACTTC.

V is TRBV13 and J is TRBJ2-1; unclear D gene. CDR3 length equals 15 residues. Between the trimmed V and J ends, which lost 2 bases and 8 bases, there was a span of 16 bases. Germline V gene sequence: CDR1 PRHDT, CDR2 FYEKMQ (reference sequence). The CDR3 here is CASSLNGKGWDEQFF. The CDR3 DNA sequence: TGTGCCAGCAGCTTAAATGGCAAGGGCTGGGATGAGCAGTTCTTC.

V and J are TRBV20-1 and TRBJ2-5; no definite D call. Germline V gene data show CDR1 as DFQATT and CDR2 as SNEGSKA (reference sequence). The V gene lost 6 bases and the J gene lost 2 bases, with 13 bases spanning the gap. The CDR3 totals 13 residues. CDR3: CSAQASVQETQYF. The CDR3, as DNA: TGCAGTGCGCAGGCAAGCGTACAAGAGACCCAGTACTTC.

The chain carries TRBV20-1 and TRBJ2-1; 9 bases line up with TRBD2. CDR3 size: 14 residues. Per the germline V gene, CDR1 is DFQATT and CDR2 is SNEGSKA (reference sequence). CDR3 sequence (DNA): TGCAGCCCTCACAATCTAGCGGGACTATATGAGCAGTTCTTC. This encodes CSPHNLAGLYEQFF.